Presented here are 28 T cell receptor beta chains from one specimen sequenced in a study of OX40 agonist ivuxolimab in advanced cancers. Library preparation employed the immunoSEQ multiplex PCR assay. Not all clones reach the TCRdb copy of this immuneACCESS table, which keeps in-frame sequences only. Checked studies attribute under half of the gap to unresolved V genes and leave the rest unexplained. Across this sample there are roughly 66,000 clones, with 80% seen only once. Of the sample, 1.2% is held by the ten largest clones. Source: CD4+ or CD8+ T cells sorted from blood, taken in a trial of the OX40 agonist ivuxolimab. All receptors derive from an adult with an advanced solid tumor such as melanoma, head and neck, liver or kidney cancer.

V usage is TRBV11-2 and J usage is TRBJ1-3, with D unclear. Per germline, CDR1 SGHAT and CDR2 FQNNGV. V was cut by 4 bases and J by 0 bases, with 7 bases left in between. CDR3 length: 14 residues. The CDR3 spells CASSSGLSGNTIYF. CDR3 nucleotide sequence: TGTGCCAGCAGCTCGGGTCTCTCTGGAAACACCATATATTTT.

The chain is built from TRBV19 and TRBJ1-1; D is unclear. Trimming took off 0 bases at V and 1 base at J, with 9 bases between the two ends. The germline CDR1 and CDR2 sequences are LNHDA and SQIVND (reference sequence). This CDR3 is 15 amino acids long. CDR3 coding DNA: TGTGCCAGTAGTATAGATCCCAGGCCGAACACTGAAGCTTTCTTT. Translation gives CASSIDPRPNTEAFF. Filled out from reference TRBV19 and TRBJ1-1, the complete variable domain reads DGGITQSPKYLFRKEGQNVTLSCEQNLNHDAMYWYRQDPGQGLRLIYYSQIVNDFQKGDIAEGYSVSREKKESFPLTVTSAQKNPTAFYLCASSIDPRPNTEAFFGQGTRLTVV.

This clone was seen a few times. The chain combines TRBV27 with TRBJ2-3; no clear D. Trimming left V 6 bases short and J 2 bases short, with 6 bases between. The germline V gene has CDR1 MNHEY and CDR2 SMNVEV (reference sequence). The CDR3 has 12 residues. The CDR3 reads CASRQVTDTQYF. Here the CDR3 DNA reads TGTGCCAGCAGGCAAGTCACAGATACGCAGTATTTT.

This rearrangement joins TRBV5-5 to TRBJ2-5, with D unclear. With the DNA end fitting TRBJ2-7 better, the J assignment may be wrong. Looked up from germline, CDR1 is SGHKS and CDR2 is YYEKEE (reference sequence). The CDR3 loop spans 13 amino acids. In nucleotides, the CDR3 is TGTGCCAGCAGCTTGGGAGTTGTAAACGAGCAGTACTTC. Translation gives CASSLGVVNEQYF.

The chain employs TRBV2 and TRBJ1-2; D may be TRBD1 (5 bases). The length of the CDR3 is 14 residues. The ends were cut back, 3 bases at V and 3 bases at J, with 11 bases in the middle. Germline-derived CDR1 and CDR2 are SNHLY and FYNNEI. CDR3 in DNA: TGTGCCAGCAGTGACCAGGGAAGGGACTATGGCTACACCTTC. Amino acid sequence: CASSDQGRDYGYTF.

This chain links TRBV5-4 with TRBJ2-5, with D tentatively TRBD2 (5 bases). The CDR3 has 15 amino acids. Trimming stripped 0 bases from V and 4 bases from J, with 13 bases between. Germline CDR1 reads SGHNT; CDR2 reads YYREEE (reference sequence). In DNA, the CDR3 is TGTGCCAGCAGCTTGGGGCGGGTCCGGGGAGAGACCCAGTACTTC. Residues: CASSLGRVRGETQYF.

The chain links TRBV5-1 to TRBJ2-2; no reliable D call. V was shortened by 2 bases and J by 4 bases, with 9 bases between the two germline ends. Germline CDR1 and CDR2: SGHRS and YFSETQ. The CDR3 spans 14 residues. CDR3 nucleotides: TGCGCCAGCAGCTTAAGCGTCATCACCGGGGAGCTGTTTTTT. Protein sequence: CASSLSVITGELFF.

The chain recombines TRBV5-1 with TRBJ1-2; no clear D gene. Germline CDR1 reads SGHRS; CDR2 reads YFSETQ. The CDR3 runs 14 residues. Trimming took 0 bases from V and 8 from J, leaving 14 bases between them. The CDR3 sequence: CASSLADTSRGYTF. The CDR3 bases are TGCGCCAGCAGCTTGGCCGACACTTCGCGGGGCTACACCTTC.

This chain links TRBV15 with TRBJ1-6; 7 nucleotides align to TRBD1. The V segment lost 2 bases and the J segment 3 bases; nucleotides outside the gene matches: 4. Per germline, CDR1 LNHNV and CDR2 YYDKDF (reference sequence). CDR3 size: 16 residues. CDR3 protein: CATSRTRQGYNSPLHF. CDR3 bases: TGTGCCACCAGCAGAACCAGACAGGGCTATAATTCACCCCTCCACTTT. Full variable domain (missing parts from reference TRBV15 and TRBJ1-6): DAMVIQNPRYQVTQFGKPVTLSCSQTLNHNVMYWYQQKSSQAPKLLFHYYDKDFNNEADTPDNFQSRRPNTSFCFLDIRSPGLGDTAMYLCATSRTRQGYNSPLHFGNGTRLTVT.

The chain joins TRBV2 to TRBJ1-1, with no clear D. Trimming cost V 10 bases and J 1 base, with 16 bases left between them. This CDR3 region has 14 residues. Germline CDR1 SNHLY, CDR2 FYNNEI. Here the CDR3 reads CATTWSRGNTEAFF. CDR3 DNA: TGTGCCACCACCTGGTCCCGGGGGAACACTGAAGCTTTCTTT. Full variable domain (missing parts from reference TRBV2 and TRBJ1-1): EPEVTQTPSHQVTQMGQEVILRCVPISNHLYFYWYRQILGQKVEFLVSFYNNEISEKSEIFDDQFSVERPDGSNFTLKIRSTKLEDSAMYFCATTWSRGNTEAFFGQGTRLTVV.

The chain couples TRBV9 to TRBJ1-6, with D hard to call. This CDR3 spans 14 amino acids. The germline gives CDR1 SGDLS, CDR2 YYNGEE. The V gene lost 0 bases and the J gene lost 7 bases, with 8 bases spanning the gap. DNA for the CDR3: TGTGCCAGCAGCGTAGCGCCCCTAAATTCACCCCTCCACTTT. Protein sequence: CASSVAPLNSPLHF.

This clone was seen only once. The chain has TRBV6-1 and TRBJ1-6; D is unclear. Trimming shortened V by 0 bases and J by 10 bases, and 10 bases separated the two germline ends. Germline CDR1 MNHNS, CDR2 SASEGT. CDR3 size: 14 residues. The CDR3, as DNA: TGTGCCAGCAGTGAAGCCGTCGGGAACTCACCCCTCCACTTT. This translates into CASSEAVGNSPLHF.

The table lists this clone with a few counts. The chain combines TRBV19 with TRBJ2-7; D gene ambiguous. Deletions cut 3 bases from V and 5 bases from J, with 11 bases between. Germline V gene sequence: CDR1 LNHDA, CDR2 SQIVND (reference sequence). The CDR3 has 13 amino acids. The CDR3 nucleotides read TGTGCCAGTAGTATTCGGATTTACGACGAGCAGTACTTC. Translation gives CASSIRIYDEQYF. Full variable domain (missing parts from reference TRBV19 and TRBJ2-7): DGGITQSPKYLFRKEGQNVTLSCEQNLNHDAMYWYRQDPGQGLRLIYYSQIVNDFQKGDIAEGYSVSREKKESFPLTVTSAQKNPTAFYLCASSIRIYDEQYFGPGTRLTVT.

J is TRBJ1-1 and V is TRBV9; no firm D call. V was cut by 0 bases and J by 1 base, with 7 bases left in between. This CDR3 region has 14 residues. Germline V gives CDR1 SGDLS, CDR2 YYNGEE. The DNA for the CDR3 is TGTGCCAGCAGCGTAGGGGTACAGAACACTGAAGCTTTCTTT. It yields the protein CASSVGVQNTEAFF.

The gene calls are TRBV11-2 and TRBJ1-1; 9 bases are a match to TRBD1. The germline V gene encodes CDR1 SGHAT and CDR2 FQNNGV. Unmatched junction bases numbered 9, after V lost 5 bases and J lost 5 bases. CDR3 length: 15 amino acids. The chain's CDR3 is CASSLLQGAWTEAFF. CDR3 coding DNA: TGTGCCAGCAGCCTATTACAGGGGGCGTGGACTGAAGCTTTCTTT.

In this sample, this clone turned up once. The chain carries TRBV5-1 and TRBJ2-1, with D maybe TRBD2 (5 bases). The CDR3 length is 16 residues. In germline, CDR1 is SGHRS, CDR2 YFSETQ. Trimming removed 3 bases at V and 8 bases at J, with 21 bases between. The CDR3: CASSSQPVSGSDEQFF. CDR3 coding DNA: TGCGCCAGCAGCTCCCAACCGGTGTCGGGTAGCGATGAGCAGTTCTTC.

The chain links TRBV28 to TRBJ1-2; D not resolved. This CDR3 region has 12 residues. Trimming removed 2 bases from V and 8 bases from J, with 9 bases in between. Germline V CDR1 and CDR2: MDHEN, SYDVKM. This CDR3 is CASSLQALGYTF. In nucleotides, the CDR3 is TGTGCCAGCAGTTTACAGGCGCTCGGCTACACCTTC.

CDR3 coding DNA: TGTGCCAGCAGCAACACCTACGAGCAGTACTTC. This gives the protein CASSNTYEQYF. V is TRBV7-2 and J is TRBJ2-7; no clear D. The CDR3 spans 11 residues. Germline CDR1 is SGHTA and CDR2 is FQGNSA. V lost 5 bases to trimming and J lost 2 bases, with 4 bases between them. Drawing the rest from reference TRBV7-2 and TRBJ2-7, the complete variable domain is GAGVSQSPSNKVTEKGKDVELRCDPISGHTALYWYRQSLGQGLEFLIYFQGNSAPDKSGLPSDRFSAERTGGSVSTLTIQRTQQEDSAVYLCASSNTYEQYFGPGTRLTVT.

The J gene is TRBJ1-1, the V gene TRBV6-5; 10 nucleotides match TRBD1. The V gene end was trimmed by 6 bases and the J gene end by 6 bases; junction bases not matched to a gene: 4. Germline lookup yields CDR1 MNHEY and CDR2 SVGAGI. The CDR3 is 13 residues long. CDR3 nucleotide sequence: TGTGCCAGCAGCGAGGACAGGGGGGCTGAAGCTTTCTTT. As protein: CASSEDRGAEAFF.

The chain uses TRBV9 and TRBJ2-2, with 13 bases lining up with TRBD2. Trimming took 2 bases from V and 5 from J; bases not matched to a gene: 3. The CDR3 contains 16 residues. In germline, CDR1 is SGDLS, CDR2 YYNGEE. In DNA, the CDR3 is TGTGCCAGCAGCGTCGGACTAGCGGGGGAAACCGGGGAGCTGTTTTTT. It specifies CASSVGLAGETGELFF.

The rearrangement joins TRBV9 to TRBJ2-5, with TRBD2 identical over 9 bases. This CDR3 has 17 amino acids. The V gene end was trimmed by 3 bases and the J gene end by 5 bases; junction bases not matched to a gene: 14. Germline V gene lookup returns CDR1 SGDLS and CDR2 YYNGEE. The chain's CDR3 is CASSEGLLAGLGETQYF. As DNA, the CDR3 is TGTGCCAGCAGCGAGGGCCTCCTAGCGGGGTTAGGGGAGACCCAGTACTTC.

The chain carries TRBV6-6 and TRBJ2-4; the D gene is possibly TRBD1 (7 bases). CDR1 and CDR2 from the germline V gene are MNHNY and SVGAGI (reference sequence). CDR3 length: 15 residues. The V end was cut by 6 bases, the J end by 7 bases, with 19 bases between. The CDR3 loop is CASREGARGWNIQYF. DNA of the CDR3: TGTGCCAGCAGGGAGGGGGCGCGGGGTTGGAACATTCAGTACTTC.

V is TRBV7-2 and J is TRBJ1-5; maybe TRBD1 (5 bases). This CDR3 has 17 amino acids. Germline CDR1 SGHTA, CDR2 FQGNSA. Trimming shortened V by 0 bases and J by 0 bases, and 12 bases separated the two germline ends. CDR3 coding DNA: TGTGCCAGCAGCTTAGCGCTCGGGGGACGTAGCAATCAGCCCCAGCATTTT. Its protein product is CASSLALGGRSNQPQHF.

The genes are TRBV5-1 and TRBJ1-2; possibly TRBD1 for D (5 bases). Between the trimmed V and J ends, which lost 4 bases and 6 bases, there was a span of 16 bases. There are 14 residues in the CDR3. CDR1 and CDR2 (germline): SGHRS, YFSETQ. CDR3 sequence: CASSPGPRTDGYTF. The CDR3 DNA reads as TGCGCCAGCAGCCCGGGACCCCGAACGGATGGCTACACCTTC.

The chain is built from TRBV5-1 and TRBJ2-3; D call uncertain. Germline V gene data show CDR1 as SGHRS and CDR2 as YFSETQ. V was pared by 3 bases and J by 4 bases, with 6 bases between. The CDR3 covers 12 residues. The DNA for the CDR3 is TGCGCCAGCAGCTCCCAAGCAGATACGCAGTATTTT. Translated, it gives CASSSQADTQYF.

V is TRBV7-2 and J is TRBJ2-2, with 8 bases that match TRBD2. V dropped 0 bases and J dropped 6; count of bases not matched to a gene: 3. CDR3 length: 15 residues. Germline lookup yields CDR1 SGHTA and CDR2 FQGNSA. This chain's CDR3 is CASSLAGLGSGELFF. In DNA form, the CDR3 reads TGTGCCAGCAGCTTAGCGGGACTAGGGTCCGGGGAGCTGTTTTTT.

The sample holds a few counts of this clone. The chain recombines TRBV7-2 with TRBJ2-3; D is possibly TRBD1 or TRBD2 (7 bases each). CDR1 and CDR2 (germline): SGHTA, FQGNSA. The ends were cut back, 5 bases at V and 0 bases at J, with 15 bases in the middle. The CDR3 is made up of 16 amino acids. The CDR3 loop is CASSPRQGGSTDTQYF. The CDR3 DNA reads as TGTGCCAGCAGCCCCCGCCAGGGGGGGAGCACAGATACGCAGTATTTT.

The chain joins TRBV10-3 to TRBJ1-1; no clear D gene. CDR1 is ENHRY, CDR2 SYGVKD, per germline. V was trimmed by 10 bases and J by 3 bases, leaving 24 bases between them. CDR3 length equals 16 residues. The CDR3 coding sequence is TGTGCCACCGGGGAGAAGGTGGGAGTAAAGTACACTGAAGCTTTCTTT. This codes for CATGEKVGVKYTEAFF.